This paragraph covers one TCR beta chain sequence. This clonotype was counted many times. Its antigen specificity is not known. No base-level quality is on record; no much larger clone is a single base apart. These data belong to a study of T cells in Graves' hyperthyroidism and ophthalmopathy (dated by TCRdb to between 2017 and 2020). About the study as a whole: Peripheral blood was collected at initial diagnosis, before any treatment. To identify TCR V-J signatures that set the groups apart, the researchers used a discovery cohort of 95 to 100 patients, made up of roughly 45 with Graves' ophthalmopathy and 57 with stable Graves' hyperthyroidism. Whether ophthalmopathy could be predicted prospectively was tested in an independent validation cohort made up of some 20 hyperthyroidism patients plus 17 patients who later progressed to ophthalmopathy. The 100 discovery patients were randomly split 7:3 into training and test sets. In about 6 Graves' hyperthyroidism patients, the study also compared T-cell repertoires from thyroid tissue with T-cell repertoires from blood. After blood sampling, hyperthyroidism patients were treated with methimazole at a starting dose of 30 mg daily, and ophthalmopathy patients were treated with high-dose intravenous methylprednisolone. The paper reports TCR Vbeta CDR3 sequencing of about 140 peripheral blood samples: some 44 ophthalmopathy, roughly 74 hyperthyroidism and around 17 progressor patients.

TCR beta CDR3 regions were amplified from RNA transcripts. The first round of RT-PCR for the TCR CDR3 was performed with the HTBI primer set and the Qiagen OneStep RT-PCR kit. Libraries were constructed in a second round of multiplex PCR, after which size selection and purification were performed. The libraries were sequenced on an Illumina HiSeq2000 using paired-end 100 bp reads. On the study's bioinformatics: Raw data were processed with SOAPnuke, discarding reads with adapters, uncalled bases, mean Phred below 15, or no exact constant-primer or identifier match. COPE v1.2.5 was used to merge high-quality paired reads, and clonotypes were defined as unique nucleotide sequences. MiTCR v1.1 was used to align clonotypes to the IMGT TRBV, TRBD and TRBJ reference segments. Only V-J combinations with frequency above 0.0001, covering 99.2% of repertoires, were analysed. A TCS score was defined as the ratio between F50 (clonal expansion) and ExV (chaos), using BLOSUM62-based TCRdist between CDR3 peptides within each V-J. Welch's t-statistics and random forest reduced just over 500 V-J features to 13, which were used in a naive Bayes classifier (R e1071). TCRdb took the public reads, trimmed them with fastp at Q25, ran MiXCR for clone calling and kept in-frame beta chains. Each entry merges the rows of one CDR3 protein and shows their most common DNA and genes. The V and J calls follow TCRdb's processing rather than the paper's. The sample data list a few hundred thousand distinct CDR3 sequences, and approximately 15% of these were observed just once. The top ten clonotypes cover around 7.3% of the sample.

Study-level results and caveats: Sample size was not statistically predetermined, and investigators were not blinded to group allocation. In cross-validation, a model built on a 13 V-J signature told ophthalmopathy apart from stable hyperthyroidism with approximately 91% sensitivity and 81% to 82% specificity, and in testing the same model reached 80%/75%. In validation, progression to ophthalmopathy was predicted by the model with about 70% sensitivity and 72% to 85% specificity, a median of 6.5 months before onset. Blood samples also contained most of the expanded thyroid clonotypes (frequency above 0.001), which suggests that blood repertoires may reflect thyroid immune responses.

Stable Graves' hyperthyroidism was defined as the absence of progression to ophthalmopathy over 18 months of follow-up. The hyperthyroidism patients were between 18 and 65 years old and newly diagnosed, with a disease duration of less than 2 months. The study excluded patients with uncontrolled infections, other autoimmune diseases, pregnancy or lactation. Clinical symptoms, serum thyroxine and TRAb, thyroid ultrasound, and orbital computed tomography formed the basis for the diagnoses. PBMCs were isolated from 8 to 10 ml of fresh peripheral blood by Ficoll-Paque density gradient centrifugation. Total RNA was extracted with Trizol reagent, and quality was checked on an Agilent 2100 Bioanalyzer. This clonotype originated in a woman younger than 45 with Graves' hyperthyroidism. Sequenced input: blood.

The sequenced DNA: TGTGCCAGCTCACCCAGAGAGTTGCGGGGGACCACTGAAGCTTTCTTT. It specifies CASSPRELRGTTEAFF. The rearranged chain carries TRBV18 and TRBJ1-1, and TRBD1 may be the D gene, going by 5 matching bases. Per the germline V gene, KGHSH is the CDR1 and LQKENI is the CDR2. Counted from cysteine to phenylalanine, this CDR3 has 16 amino acids. The only DNA kept is the CDR3, 48 bases in frame from the first base. Deletion took 3 bases off V and 4 bases off J, with a span of 18 bases between the germline ends.